This is a list of T cell receptor beta chains from one sample in a study of CXCR3-negative and CXCR3-positive naive CD8 T cells. TCRdb re-called the 5' RACE reads and gives one entry per CDR3 protein, without DNA. This table holds about 130,000 distinct CDR3 sequences. Sequences were obtained from naive CXCR3- CD8+ T cells from blood. The receptors stem from a human donor in good health. Some clones in this sample may be carry-over from other donors' samples. The CDR3 runs from the conserved cysteine through the conserved F or W. The order of the fields is J gene, V gene, CDR3 protein.

TRBJ2-2,TRBV20-1,CSARETSGGLTGELFF
TRBJ2-3,TRBV4-2,CASSRAGDTPTDTQYF
TRBJ2-5,TRBV6-2/TRBV6-3,CASGKARELKTQYF
TRBJ2-7,TRBV7-9,CASSYGGVQYF
TRBJ2-5,TRBV2,CASRSTSGRLETQYF
TRBJ2-2,TRBV12-3/TRBV12-4,CASSSPAFEGAPGELFF
TRBJ2-2,TRBV28,CASRAGLIGTGELFF
TRBJ1-5,TRBV28,CASSSGQASNQPQHF
TRBJ2-2,TRBV4-3,CASSQETGGPGELFF
TRBJ2-1,TRBV12-3/TRBV12-4,CASSLSGLAGYNEQFF
TRBJ2-2,TRBV30,CAWSVPNVEDTGELFF
TRBJ2-5,TRBV3-1,CASSQDAGLPGETQYF
TRBJ2-7,TRBV12-3/TRBV12-4,CATAKSYKGTGAYEQYF
TRBJ2-5,TRBV20-1,CSATNNRDQYF
TRBJ1-2,TRBV6-2/TRBV6-3,CASSSTGQGPYGYTF
TRBJ2-1,TRBV7-6,CASSLDGYEQFF
TRBJ1-1,TRBV27,CASSFSGRHRTEAFF
TRBJ2-5,TRBV9,CASSVVQETQYF
TRBJ2-7,TRBV4-2,CASSHPGKGTYEQYF
TRBJ2-7,TRBV21-1,CASSKGECSYEQYF
TRBJ1-1,TRBV27,CASSQGATEAFF
TRBJ2-3,TRBV30,CAWTAGAWDTQYF
TRBJ2-7,TRBV10-3,CAISTEREPYEQYF
TRBJ1-1,TRBV7-2,CASSLVYVNTEAFF
TRBJ2-1,TRBV29-1,CSADGAKSYNEQFF
TRBJ2-5,TRBV27,CASSPLAGLQETQYF
TRBJ2-1,TRBV4-2,CASSQGDRTILGYNEQFF
TRBJ2-6,TRBV24-1,CATSDRRQGLTGANVLTF
TRBJ1-4,TRBV20-1,CSASGQEPQPNEKLFF
TRBJ2-1,TRBV9,CASSTDGSYNEQFF
TRBJ1-2,TRBV9,CASSTAGASYGYTF
TRBJ2-7,TRBV7-9,CASSLPAGETYEQYF
TRBJ2-3,TRBV5-1,CASSTGSTDTQYF
TRBJ2-5,TRBV28,CASTPGGFGTSGAYQETQYF
TRBJ2-6,TRBV27,CASSPIGQSGANVLTF
TRBJ2-1,TRBV12-3/TRBV12-4,CASSFPSSGGSYNEQFF
TRBJ1-2,TRBV21-1,CASHREGRYYGYTF
TRBJ2-1,TRBV7-2,CASSVPFAGPPSNEQFF
TRBJ2-2,TRBV7-8,CASSISTVIPDTGELFF
TRBJ2-2,TRBV7-3,CASSSMNTGELFF
TRBJ2-3,TRBV3-1,CASSQPNVGAQADTQYF
TRBJ2-7,TRBV7-9,CATRDGAYEQYF